The following is a TCR beta chain sequence with its context. Its antigen is undetermined. The record originates from a study of cytomegalovirus exposure and HLA in healthy donors. The study's findings and limits: Cytomegalovirus association was listed for 150 or so TCR beta chains. Rare TCR sequences dominated, though some public TCRs recurred in many donors.

In germline, CDR1 is SGHTA, CDR2 FQGNSA. The CDR3 contains 15 residues. After removal of 5 bases from V and 2 bases from J, the junction contained 5 bases not matched to a gene. Data came from immunoSEQ multiplex PCR; TCRdb stores just in-frame clones and leaves some out. The sample shows 90,000 to 110,000 clones, around nine tenths of them seen only once. The V and J genes are TRBV7-2 and TRBJ1-3, with 8 bases identical to TRBD1. Sequenced sample: PBMCs. The receptor was isolated from a woman aged 18-29 years in good health and CMV-seronegative. CDR3 residues: CASSPGQVPGNTIYF. The CDR3 coding sequence is TGTGCCAGCAGCCCGGGACAGGTCCCTGGAAACACCATATATTTT.